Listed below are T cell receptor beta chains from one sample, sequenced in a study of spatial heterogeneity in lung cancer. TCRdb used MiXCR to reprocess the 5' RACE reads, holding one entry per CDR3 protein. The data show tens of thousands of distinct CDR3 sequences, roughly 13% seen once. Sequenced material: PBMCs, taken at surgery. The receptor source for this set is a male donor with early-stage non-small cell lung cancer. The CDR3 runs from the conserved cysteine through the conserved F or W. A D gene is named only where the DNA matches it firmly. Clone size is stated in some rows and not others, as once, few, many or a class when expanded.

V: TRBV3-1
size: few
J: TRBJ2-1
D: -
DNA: TGTGCCAGCAGCCAAGCCGTTCAGGGAGGCTACAATGAGCAGTTCTTC
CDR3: CASSQAVQGGYNEQFF

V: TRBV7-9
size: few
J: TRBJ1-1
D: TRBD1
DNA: TGTGCCAGCAGGCCCACCGGGACAGGGAGAATGAACACTGAAGCTTTCTTT
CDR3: CASRPTGTGRMNTEAFF

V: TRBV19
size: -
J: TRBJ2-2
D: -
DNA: TGTGCCAGTAGTATCAAAGGGCCCGGGGAGCTGTTTTTT
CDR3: CASSIKGPGELFF

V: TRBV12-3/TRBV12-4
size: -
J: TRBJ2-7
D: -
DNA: TGTGCCAGCAGTTTAGCGGGGGGTTTCCACGAGCAGTACTTC
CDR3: CASSLAGGFHEQYF

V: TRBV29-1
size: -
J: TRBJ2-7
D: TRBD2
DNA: TGCAGCGTGCGGACTAGCGGGAAAGGAGAGCAGTACTTC
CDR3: CSVRTSGKGEQYF

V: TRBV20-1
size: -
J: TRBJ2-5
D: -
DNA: TGCAGTGTTGAGGGGCTAGCGGAGACCCAGTACTTC
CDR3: CSVEGLAETQYF

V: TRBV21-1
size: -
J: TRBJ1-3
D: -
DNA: TGTGCCAGCAGCACTGGACAGGGCAGCTCTGGAAACACCATATATTTT
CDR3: CASSTGQGSSGNTIYF

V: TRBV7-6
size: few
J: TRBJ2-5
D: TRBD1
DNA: TGTGCCAGCAGCTCCCCCGTTCGGCCTGTAAACAGGGGTCTAGGAGAGACCCAGTACTTC
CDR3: CASSSPVRPVNRGLGETQYF

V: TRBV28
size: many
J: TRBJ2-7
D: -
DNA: TGTGCCAGCAGTTTAAGCCTCGATTTTTACTACGAGCAGTACTTC
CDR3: CASSLSLDFYYEQYF

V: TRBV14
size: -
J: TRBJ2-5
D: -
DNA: TGTGCCAGCAGCCAAGGAGGGACAAGGAAAGAGACCCAGTACTTC
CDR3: CASSQGGTRKETQYF

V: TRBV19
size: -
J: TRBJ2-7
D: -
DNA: TGTGCCAGTAAGGGAAGTTCCTACGAGCAGTACTTC
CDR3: CASKGSSYEQYF

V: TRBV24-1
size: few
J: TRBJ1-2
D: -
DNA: TGTGCCACCAGTGATCCTCTACAGGGCAACTATGGCTACACCTTC
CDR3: CATSDPLQGNYGYTF

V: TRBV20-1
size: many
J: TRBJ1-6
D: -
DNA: TGCAGTGCTAGAGATTTGAATTCACCCCTCCACTTT
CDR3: CSARDLNSPLHF

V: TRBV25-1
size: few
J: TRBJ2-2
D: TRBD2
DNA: TGTGCCAGCAGTGTAGCGGGAGAGTACACCGGGGAGCTGTTTTTT
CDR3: CASSVAGEYTGELFF

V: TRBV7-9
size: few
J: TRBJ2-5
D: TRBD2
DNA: TGTGCCAGCAGCTCGACTAGCGGGGGGGGATCGGAGACCCAGTACTTC
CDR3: CASSSTSGGGSETQYF

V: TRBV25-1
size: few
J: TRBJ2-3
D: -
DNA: TGTGCCAGCAGTGAATATGGTGGAGATACGCAGTATTTT
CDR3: CASSEYGGDTQYF

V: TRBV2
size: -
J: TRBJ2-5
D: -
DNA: TGTGCCAGCAGTGAAGGCCTTCCCCAAGAGACCCAGTACTTC
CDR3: CASSEGLPQETQYF

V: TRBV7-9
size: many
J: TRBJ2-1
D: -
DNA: TGTGCCAGCAGACCGGGACACGGAGGACATGAGCAGTTCTTC
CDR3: CASRPGHGGHEQFF

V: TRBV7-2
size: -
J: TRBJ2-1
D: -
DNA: TGTGCCAGCACCCAGGGACCGACTCGGGATGAGCAGTTCTTC
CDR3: CASTQGPTRDEQFF

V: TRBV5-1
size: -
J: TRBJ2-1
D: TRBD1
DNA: TGCGCCAGCAGGTTAGGGACAGGGTACAATGAGCAGTTCTTC
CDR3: CASRLGTGYNEQFF

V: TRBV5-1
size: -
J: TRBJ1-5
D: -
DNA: TGCGCCAGCCGAAATCAGCCCCAGCATTTT
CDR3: CASRNQPQHF

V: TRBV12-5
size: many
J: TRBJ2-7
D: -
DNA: TGTGCTAGTGGTTTGGTATCAAGAGACGGAGCCTACGAGCAGTACTTC
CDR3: CASGLVSRDGAYEQYF

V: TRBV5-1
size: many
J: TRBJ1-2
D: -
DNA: TGCGCCAGCAGCAACCCGGGACGGCAAAACTATGGCTACACCTTC
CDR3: CASSNPGRQNYGYTF

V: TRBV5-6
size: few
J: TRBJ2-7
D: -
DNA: TGTGCCAGCAGCTTAGCGGCCCTACCGAACGAGCAGTACTTC
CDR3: CASSLAALPNEQYF

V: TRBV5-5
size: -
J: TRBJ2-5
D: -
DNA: TGTGCCAGCAGCTGGGCCTTGGGGGAGACCCAGTACTTC
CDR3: CASSWALGETQYF

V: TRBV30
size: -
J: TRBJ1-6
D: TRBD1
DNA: TGTGCCTGGGTAACAGGGGGAAATTCACCCCTCCACTTT
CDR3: CAWVTGGNSPLHF

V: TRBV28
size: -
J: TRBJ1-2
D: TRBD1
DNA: TGTGCCAGCACTGTTAGGACAGGGCAAGGCTACACCTTC
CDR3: CASTVRTGQGYTF

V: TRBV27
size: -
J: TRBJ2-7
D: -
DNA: TGTGCCAGCAGAGCCGGGACAAAATCCTTTGGCGAGCAGTACTTC
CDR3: CASRAGTKSFGEQYF

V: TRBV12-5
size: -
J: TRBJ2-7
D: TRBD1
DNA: TGTGCTAGTGGTTCGACAGGGTACGACGAGCAGTACTTC
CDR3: CASGSTGYDEQYF

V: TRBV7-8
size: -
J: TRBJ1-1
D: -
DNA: TGTGCCAGCAAAGCCCAAGGGAACACTGAAGCTTTCTTT
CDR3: CASKAQGNTEAFF

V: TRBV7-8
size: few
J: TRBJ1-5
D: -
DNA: TGTGCCAGCAGTTTTGGGACCTTCTCTACCGGGAATCAGCCCCAGCATTTT
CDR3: CASSFGTFSTGNQPQHF

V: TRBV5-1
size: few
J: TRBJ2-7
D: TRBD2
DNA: TGCGCCAGCAGCTTAGCGGGGAGCTCCTACGAGCAGTACTTC
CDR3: CASSLAGSSYEQYF

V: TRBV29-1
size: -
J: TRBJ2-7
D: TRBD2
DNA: TGCAGCGTTAGTAGCGGGGGGGCCGACTACGAGCAGTACTTC
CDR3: CSVSSGGADYEQYF

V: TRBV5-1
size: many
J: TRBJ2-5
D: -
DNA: TGCGCCAGCAGCTCCGCTCCGGGACTAGAGACCCAGTACTTC
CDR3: CASSSAPGLETQYF

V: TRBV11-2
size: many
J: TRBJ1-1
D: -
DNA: TGTGCCAGCAGCTTACTGGGGAACACTGAAGCTTTCTTT
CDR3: CASSLLGNTEAFF